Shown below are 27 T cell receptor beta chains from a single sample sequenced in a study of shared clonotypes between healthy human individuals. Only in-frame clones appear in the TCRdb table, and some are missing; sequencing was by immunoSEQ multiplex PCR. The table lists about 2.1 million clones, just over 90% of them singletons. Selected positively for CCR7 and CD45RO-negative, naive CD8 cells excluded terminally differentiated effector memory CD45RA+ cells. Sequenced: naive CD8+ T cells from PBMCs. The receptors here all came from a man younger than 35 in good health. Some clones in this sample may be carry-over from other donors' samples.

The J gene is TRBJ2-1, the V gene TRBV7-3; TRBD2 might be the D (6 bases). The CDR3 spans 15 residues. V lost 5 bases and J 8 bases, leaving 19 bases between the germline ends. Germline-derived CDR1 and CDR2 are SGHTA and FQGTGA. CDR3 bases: TGTGCCAGCAGCCCTCCGGGACTGGCGCAGGATGAGCAGTTCTTC. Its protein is CASSPPGLAQDEQFF.

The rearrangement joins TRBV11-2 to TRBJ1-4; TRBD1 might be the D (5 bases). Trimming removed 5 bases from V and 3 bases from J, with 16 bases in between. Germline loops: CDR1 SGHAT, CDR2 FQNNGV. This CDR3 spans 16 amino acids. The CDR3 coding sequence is TGTGCCAGCAGCCCGAGTGAGGGACTTCCTAATGAAAAACTGTTTTTT. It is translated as CASSPSEGLPNEKLFF. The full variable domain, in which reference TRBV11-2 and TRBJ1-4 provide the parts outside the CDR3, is EAGVAQSPRYKIIEKRQSVAFWCNPISGHATLYWYQQILGQGPKLLIQFQNNGVVDDSQLPKDRFSAERLKGVDSTLKIQPAKLEDSAVYLCASSPSEGLPNEKLFFGSGTQLSVL.

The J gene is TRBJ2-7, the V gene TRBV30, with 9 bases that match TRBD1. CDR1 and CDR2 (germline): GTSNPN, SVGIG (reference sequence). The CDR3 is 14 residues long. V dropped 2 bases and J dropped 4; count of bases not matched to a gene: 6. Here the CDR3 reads CAWSFTGGSYEQYF. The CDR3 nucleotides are TGTGCCTGGAGTTTTACAGGGGGCAGTTACGAGCAGTACTTC.

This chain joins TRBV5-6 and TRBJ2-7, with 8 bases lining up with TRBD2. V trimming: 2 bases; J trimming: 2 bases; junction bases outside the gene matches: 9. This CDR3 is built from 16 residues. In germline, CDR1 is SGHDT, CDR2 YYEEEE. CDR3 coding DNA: TGTGCCAGCAGCTTCCCTAGCGGGCCCGGAGCCTACGAGCAGTACTTC. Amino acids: CASSFPSGPGAYEQYF. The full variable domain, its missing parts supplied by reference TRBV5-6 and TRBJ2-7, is DAGVTQSPTHLIKTRGQQVTLRCSPKSGHDTVSWYQQALGQGPQFIFQYYEEEERQRGNFPDRFSGHQFPNYSSELNVNALLLGDSALYLCASSFPSGPGAYEQYFGPGTRLTVT.

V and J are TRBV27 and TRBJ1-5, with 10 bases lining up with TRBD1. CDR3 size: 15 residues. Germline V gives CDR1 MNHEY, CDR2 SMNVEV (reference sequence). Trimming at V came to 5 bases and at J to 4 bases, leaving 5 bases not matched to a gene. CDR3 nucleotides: TGTGCCAGCAGTGGGGACAGGGGTTTAAATCAGCCCCAGCATTTT. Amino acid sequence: CASSGDRGLNQPQHF.

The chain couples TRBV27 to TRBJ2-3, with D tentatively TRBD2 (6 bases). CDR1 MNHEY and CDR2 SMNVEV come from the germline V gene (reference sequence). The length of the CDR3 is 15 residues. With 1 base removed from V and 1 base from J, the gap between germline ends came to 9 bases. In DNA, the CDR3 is TGTGCCAGCAGTTTATTGGGACTCCGCACAGATACGCAGTATTTT. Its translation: CASSLLGLRTDTQYF.

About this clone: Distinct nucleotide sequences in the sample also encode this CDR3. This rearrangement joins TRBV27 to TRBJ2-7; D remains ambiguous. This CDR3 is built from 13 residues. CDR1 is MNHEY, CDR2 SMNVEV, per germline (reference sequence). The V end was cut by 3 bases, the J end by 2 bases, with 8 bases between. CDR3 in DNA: TGTGCCAGCAGTTTCGACCGTACCTACGAGCAGTACTTC. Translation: CASSFDRTYEQYF.

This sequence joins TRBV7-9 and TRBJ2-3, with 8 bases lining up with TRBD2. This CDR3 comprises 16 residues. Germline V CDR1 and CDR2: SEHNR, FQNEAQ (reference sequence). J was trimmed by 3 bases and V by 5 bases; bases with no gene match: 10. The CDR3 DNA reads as TGTGCCAGCAGCGCCCGACCGGGACTAGGAACAGATACGCAGTATTTT. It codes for CASSARPGLGTDTQYF.

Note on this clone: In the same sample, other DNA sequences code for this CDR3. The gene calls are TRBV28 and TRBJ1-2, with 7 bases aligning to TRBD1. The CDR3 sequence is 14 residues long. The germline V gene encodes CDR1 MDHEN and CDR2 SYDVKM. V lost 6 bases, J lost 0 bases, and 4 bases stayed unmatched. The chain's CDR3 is CASSLRGSNYGYTF. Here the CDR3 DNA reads TGTGCCAGCAGCCTCAGGGGGTCTAACTATGGCTACACCTTC.

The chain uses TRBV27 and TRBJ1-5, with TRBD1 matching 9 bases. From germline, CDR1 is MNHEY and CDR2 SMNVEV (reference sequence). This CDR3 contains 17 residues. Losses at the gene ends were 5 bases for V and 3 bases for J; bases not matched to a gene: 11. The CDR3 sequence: CASSLLPGQGNNQPQHF. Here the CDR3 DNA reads TGTGCCAGCAGTCTCTTACCGGGACAGGGTAACAATCAGCCCCAGCATTTT.

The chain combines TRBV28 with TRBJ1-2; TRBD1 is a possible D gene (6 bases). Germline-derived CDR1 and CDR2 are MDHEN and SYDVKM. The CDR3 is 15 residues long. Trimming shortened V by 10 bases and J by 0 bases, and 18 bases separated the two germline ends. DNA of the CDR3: TGTGCCACCTCAGGACAGCTAGAGACTAACTATGGCTACACCTTC. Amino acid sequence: CATSGQLETNYGYTF.

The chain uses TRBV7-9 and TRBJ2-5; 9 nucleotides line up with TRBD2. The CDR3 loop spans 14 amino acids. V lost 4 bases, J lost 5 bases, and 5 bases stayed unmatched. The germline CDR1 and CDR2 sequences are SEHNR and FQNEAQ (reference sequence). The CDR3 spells CASSSRTSEETQYF. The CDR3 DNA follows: TGTGCCAGCAGCTCCCGGACTAGCGAGGAGACCCAGTACTTC.

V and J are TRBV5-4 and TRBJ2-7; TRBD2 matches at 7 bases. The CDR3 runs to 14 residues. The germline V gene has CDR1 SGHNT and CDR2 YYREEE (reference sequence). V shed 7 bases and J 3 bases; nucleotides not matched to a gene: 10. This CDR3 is CASSSGISFYEQYF. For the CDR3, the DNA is TGTGCCAGCTCGAGCGGGATTTCTTTCTACGAGCAGTACTTC.

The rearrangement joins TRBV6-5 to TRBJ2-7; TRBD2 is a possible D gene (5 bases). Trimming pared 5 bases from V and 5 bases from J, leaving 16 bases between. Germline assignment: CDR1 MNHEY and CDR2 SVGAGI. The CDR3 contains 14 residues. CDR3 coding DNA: TGTGCCAGCAGTGAGAGCCGGGGTGGCGACGAGCAGTACTTC. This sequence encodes CASSESRGGDEQYF.

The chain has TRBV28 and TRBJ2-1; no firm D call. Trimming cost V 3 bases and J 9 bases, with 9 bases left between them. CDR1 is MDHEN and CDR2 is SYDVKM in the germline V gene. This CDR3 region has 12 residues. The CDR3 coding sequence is TGTGCCAGCAGTTTTGGAGCGAGTGAGCAGTTCTTC. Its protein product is CASSFGASEQFF.

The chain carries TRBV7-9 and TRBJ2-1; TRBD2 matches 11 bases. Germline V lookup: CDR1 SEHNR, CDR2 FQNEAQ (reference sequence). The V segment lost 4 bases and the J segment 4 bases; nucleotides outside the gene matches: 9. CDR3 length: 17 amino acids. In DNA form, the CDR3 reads TGTGCCAGCAGCTCGACCATAGCGGGAGGGGGTTACAATGAGCAGTTCTTC. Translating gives CASSSTIAGGGYNEQFF.

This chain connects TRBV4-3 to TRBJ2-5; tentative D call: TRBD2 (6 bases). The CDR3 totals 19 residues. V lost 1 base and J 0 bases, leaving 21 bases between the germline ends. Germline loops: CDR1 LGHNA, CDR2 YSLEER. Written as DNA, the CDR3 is TGCGCCAGCAGCCAAGTTCCCGGGCGGGGAAAAACTAACCAAGAGACCCAGTACTTC. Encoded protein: CASSQVPGRGKTNQETQYF.

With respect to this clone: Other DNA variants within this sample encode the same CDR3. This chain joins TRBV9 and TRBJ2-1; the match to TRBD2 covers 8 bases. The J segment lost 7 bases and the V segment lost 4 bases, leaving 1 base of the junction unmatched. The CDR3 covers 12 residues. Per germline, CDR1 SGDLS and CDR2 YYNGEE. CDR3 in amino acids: CASSPSGNEQFF. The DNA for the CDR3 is TGTGCCAGCAGCCCTAGCGGGAATGAGCAGTTCTTC.

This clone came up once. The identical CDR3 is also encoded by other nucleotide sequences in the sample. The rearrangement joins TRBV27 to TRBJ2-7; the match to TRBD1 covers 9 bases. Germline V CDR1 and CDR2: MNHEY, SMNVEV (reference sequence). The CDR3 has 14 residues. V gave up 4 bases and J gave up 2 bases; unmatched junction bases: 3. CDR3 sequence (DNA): TGTGCCAGCAGTTCGGGACAGGGCCCCTACGAGCAGTACTTC. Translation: CASSSGQGPYEQYF.

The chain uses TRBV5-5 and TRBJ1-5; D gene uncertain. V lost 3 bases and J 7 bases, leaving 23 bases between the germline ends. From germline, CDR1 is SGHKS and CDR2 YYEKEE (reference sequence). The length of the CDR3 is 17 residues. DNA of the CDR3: TGTGCCAGCAGCTACGTACCGGGCCCCCTCGTAGGACAGCCCCAGCATTTT. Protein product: CASSYVPGPLVGQPQHF.

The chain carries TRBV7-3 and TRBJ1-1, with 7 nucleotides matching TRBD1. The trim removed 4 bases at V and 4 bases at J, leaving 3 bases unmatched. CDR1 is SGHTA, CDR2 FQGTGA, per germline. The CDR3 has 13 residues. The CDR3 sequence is CASSSTGATEAFF. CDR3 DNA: TGTGCCAGCAGCTCTACAGGGGCCACTGAAGCTTTCTTT.

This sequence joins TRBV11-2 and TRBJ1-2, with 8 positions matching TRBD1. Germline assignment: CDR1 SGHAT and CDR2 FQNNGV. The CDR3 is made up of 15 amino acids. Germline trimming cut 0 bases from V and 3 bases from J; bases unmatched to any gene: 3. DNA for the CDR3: TGTGCCAGCAGCTTAGACCGACAGGGGTACTATGGCTACACCTTC. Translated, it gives CASSLDRQGYYGYTF.

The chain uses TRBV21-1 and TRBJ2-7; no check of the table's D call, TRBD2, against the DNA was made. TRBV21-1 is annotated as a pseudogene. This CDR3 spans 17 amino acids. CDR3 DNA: TGTGCCAGCAGCAAAGTAGCGGCAGCCCTTAGCTCCTACGAGCAGTACTTC. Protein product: CASSKVAAALSSYEQYF.

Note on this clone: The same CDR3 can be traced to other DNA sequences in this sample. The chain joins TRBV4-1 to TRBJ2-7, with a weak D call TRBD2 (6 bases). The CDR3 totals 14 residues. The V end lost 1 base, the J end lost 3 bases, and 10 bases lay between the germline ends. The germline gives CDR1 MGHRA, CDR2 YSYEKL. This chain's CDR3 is CASSQVGGVYEQYF. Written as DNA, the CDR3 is TGCGCCAGCAGCCAAGTTGGCGGGGTCTACGAGCAGTACTTC.

The DNA for the CDR3 is TGTGCCAGCAGCATACGGGACCGACCCTACGAGCAGTACTTC. Translation gives CASSIRDRPYEQYF. This chain uses TRBV11-1 with TRBJ2-7, with D perhaps assigned TRBD1 or TRBD2 (5 bases each). Germline values: CDR1 SGHAT, CDR2 FQDESV (reference sequence). The germline V and J ends were trimmed by 5 bases and 2 bases, with 13 bases remaining between them. The CDR3 has 14 amino acids.

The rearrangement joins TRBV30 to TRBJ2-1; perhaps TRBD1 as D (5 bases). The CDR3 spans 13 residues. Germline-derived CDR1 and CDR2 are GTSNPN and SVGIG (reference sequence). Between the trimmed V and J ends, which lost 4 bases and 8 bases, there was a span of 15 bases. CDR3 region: CAWTPPLGHEQFF. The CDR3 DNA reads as TGTGCCTGGACACCCCCCTTGGGGCATGAGCAGTTCTTC. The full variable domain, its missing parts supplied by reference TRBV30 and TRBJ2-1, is SQTIHQWPATLVQPVGSPLSLECTVEGTSNPNLYWYRQAAGRGLQLLFYSVGIGQISSEVPQNLSASRPQDRQFILSSKKLLLSDSGFYLCAWTPPLGHEQFFGPGTRLTVL.

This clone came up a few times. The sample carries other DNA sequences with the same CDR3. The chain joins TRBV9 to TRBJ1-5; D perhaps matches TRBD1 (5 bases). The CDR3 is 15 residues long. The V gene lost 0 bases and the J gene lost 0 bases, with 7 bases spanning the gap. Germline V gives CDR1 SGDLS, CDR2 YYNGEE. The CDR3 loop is CASSVGGTSNQPQHF. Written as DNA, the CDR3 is TGTGCCAGCAGCGTAGGGGGCACTAGCAATCAGCCCCAGCATTTT.